This TCR beta chain originates from a study of T cells in Graves' hyperthyroidism and ophthalmopathy. Points from the study as a whole: In the analysis, a 13 V-J model separated ophthalmopathy from stable hyperthyroidism.

It was uncontrolled infection, other autoimmune disease, pregnancy or lactation that excluded patients. Diagnostic assessment was based on clinical symptoms, serum thyroxine and TRAb, thyroid ultrasound and orbital computed tomography. Researchers amplified the TCR beta CDR3 regions from RNA transcripts. When the TCR CDR3 underwent first-round RT-PCR, the HTBI primer set was used. TCRdb re-analysed the multiplex PCR reads in MiXCR, keeping a single row per CDR3 protein. Among 300,000 to 350,000 distinct CDR3 sequences, approximately 15% were seen once, and the ten largest hold around a third. This CDR3 is built from 17 residues. V dropped 6 bases and J dropped 0; count of bases not matched to a gene: 11. CDR1 is DFQATT and CDR2 is SNEGSKA in the germline V gene (reference sequence). About this clonotype itself: Its antigen is not known.

The sequence was obtained from a young man with Graves' hyperthyroidism. Sequencing was performed on blood. V usage is TRBV20-1 and J usage is TRBJ2-1; 10 nucleotides match TRBD2. The CDR3 DNA sequence: TGCAGTGCGCCTAGCGGGAGAGCCTTAAGCTCCTACAATGAGCAGTTCTTC. It codes for CSAPSGRALSSYNEQFF.